This TCR beta chain was identified in a study of blood T cell repertoires in COVID-19. In the study overall: COVID-19 samples, acute and convalescent, were from the United States, Italy and Spain. The analysed material was cDNA or gDNA that came from T cells, B-cell-depleted T cells, or PBMCs.

The germline CDR1 and CDR2 sequences are SGHNT and YYREEE (reference sequence). Trimming took off 1 base at V and 4 bases at J, with 8 bases between the two ends. There are 13 residues in the CDR3. In the study's own analysis: Using reference gene primer amplification, nucleated cell counts were estimated. Only in-frame clones appear in the TCRdb table, and some are missing; sequencing was by immunoSEQ multiplex PCR. Clonal size and the V and J genes are those of that table, whereas D and trimming came from the DNA. This table has around 100,000 clones, just over 85% appearing once. The sequence was obtained from a human donor in a cohort sampled during active COVID-19. The source material was peripheral blood. This rearrangement joins TRBV5-4 to TRBJ1-1; tentative D call: TRBD1 (5 bases). CDR3 coding DNA: TGTGCCAGCAGCTTGAAAGGGGCCACTGAAGCTTTCTTT. Translating gives CASSLKGATEAFF.